This T cell receptor beta chain was profiled in a study of blood T cell repertoires in COVID-19. Clones were sequenced by immunoSEQ multiplex PCR, and TCRdb holds only the in-frame ones, with some missing. The repertoire includes hundreds of thousands of clones, approximately 85% of them detected once, and approximately 2.1% sits in the top ten. In germline, CDR1 is LNHDA, CDR2 SQIVND (reference sequence). V was pared by 7 bases and J by 5 bases, with 13 bases of the junction left unmatched. This CDR3 region has 15 residues. Material: PBMCs or T cells enriched from blood (not recorded which). The chain combines TRBV19 with TRBJ2-5, with 7 bases lining up with TRBD2. This TCR derives from a woman aged 45-59 years who had recovered from COVID-19. CDR3 coding DNA: TGTGCCAGTAATTCCCGGGGAGGGGATATGGAGACCCAGTACTTC. This encodes CASNSRGGDMETQYF.